The table lists the clone carrying this T cell receptor beta chain with a few counts. Per the authors' pipeline: Amplification with reference gene primers provided the estimates of nucleated cell counts. Sequencing used immunoSEQ multiplex PCR; TCRdb keeps in-frame clones, though not all of them. That table gives V, J and clone size, and the DNA gave D and trimming. The sample yields about 58,000 clones, around 89% seen once. The entry originates in a study of blood T cell repertoires in COVID-19. For the study at large: PBMCs, B-cell-depleted T cells, or T cells provided the cDNA or gDNA that made up the material.

Per germline, CDR1 SGHRS and CDR2 YFSETQ. This CDR3 spans 15 amino acids. Trimming cost V 0 bases and J 6 bases, with 10 bases left between them. The TCR sequence derives from a man aged 60 to 75 with active COVID-19. The chain links TRBV5-1 to TRBJ1-6, with TRBD1 as a possible D gene (5 bases). The sequencing sample was made of peripheral blood. CDR3 sequence reads: CASSLEGVGNSPLHF. CDR3 nucleotides: TGCGCCAGCAGCTTGGAAGGGGTCGGTAATTCACCCCTCCACTTT.